Sequencing of this T cell receptor beta chain was carried out in a study of OX40 agonist ivuxolimab in advanced cancers. Points from the study as a whole: Fewer expanded clones were found on average in CD4+ than in CD8+ T cells. At 0.1 to 3.0 mg/kg and by week 6, CD4+ and CD8+ T cells in the blood had expanded clonally.

The CDR3 spans 13 residues. CDR1 MNHEY and CDR2 SVGAGI come from the germline V gene. V dropped 7 bases and J dropped 2 bases, with 11 bases sitting between them. Assay used: immunoSEQ multiplex PCR; TCRdb lists only in-frame clones, some missing. The sample contains around 64,000 clones, about 90% of which appear only once. In regard to this clone: Its antigen is as yet unknown.

The sample here was CD4+ or CD8+ T cells sorted from blood, taken in a trial of the OX40 agonist ivuxolimab. J is TRBJ1-1 and V is TRBV6-5; no reliable D call. The receptor was isolated from an adult with an advanced solid tumor such as melanoma, head and neck, liver or kidney cancer. The CDR3 loop is CASTTRVNTEAFF. Here the CDR3 DNA reads TGTGCCAGCACCACAAGAGTAAACACTGAAGCTTTCTTT.